The text below deals with one TCR beta chain. The antigen is not known. The junction had 7 bases not matched to a gene; V was cut back by 7 bases and J by 5 bases. CDR1 and CDR2 from the germline V gene are SNHLY and FYNNEI. The CDR3 is 14 residues long. Sequencing was performed with immunoSEQ multiplex PCR; in TCRdb, only in-frame clones are kept and a portion is missing. Found here are 100,000 or so clones, roughly 84% of them singletons; the top ten hold around 6%. The source of the sample is a study of cytomegalovirus exposure and HLA in healthy donors. Study findings and constraints: Among TCR beta chains, those listed as cytomegalovirus-associated numbered approximately 150. Published work reported that the classifier diagnosed cytomegalovirus status with high specificity and sensitivity. The TCR clusters that emerged in the first cohort tended, a later analysis found, to co-occur in the roughly 130 validation repertoires.

Sequencing was performed on PBMCs. The chain recombines TRBV2 with TRBJ2-5; 10 bases fit TRBD1. This TCR was sampled from a man between 18 and 35 years old in good health and CMV-seropositive. The CDR3 region has the DNA TGTGCCAGCAACGACAGGGGGCGTAGCGAGACCCAGTACTTC. Its protein is CASNDRGRSETQYF.